Below are 21 T cell receptor beta chains sequenced from a single sample in a study of blood T cell repertoires in COVID-19. Sequencing was performed with immunoSEQ multiplex PCR; in TCRdb, only in-frame clones are kept and a portion is missing. The repertoire includes tens of thousands of clones, around 86% of them detected once, and 27% sits in the top ten. Sequenced sample: peripheral blood. These receptors originate from a human donor in a cohort sampled during active COVID-19.

The count of this clone is one. This sequence joins TRBV11-2 and TRBJ2-7; 7 bases fit TRBD1. The CDR3 runs to 16 residues. V was pared by 5 bases and J by 2 bases, with 12 bases of the junction left unmatched. Looked up from germline, CDR1 is SGHAT and CDR2 is FQNNGV. This CDR3 reads CASSRPGTVGTYEQYF. As DNA, the CDR3 is TGTGCCAGCAGCCGACCCGGGACAGTCGGGACCTACGAGCAGTACTTC.

J is TRBJ2-7 and V is TRBV9, with D possibly being TRBD1 (6 bases). Germline assignment: CDR1 SGDLS and CDR2 YYNGEE. Trimming shortened V by 6 bases and J by 3 bases, and 19 bases separated the two germline ends. There are 15 residues in the CDR3. CDR3 amino acids: CASNPYRDTDYEQYF. The CDR3 region has the DNA TGTGCCAGCAACCCATACCGGGACACCGACTACGAGCAGTACTTC.

The sample holds one count of this clone. The chain links TRBV29-1 to TRBJ1-2; D is undetermined. The germline V gene encodes CDR1 SQVTM and CDR2 ANQGSEA. Trimming cost V 5 bases and J 8 bases, with 12 bases left between them. The CDR3 covers 11 residues. The CDR3, as DNA: TGCAGCGTTCATAACGAGGGAGGCTACACCTTC. It is translated as CSVHNEGGYTF.

Remarks on this clone: Additional DNA sequences in this sample encode the identical CDR3. This chain uses TRBV19 with TRBJ1-1; perhaps TRBD1 as D (5 bases). Trimming left V 4 bases short and J 1 base short, with 7 bases between. This CDR3 spans 13 amino acids. Germline-derived CDR1 and CDR2 are LNHDA and SQIVND (reference sequence). CDR3 in amino acids: CASSTQGNTEAFF. The CDR3 bases are TGTGCCAGTAGTACTCAGGGGAACACTGAAGCTTTCTTT. The full variable domain, in which reference TRBV19 and TRBJ1-1 provide the parts outside the CDR3, is DGGITQSPKYLFRKEGQNVTLSCEQNLNHDAMYWYRQDPGQGLRLIYYSQIVNDFQKGDIAEGYSVSREKKESFPLTVTSAQKNPTAFYLCASSTQGNTEAFFGQGTRLTVV.

This clone came up a few times. J is TRBJ1-4 and V is TRBV7-9, with D possibly matching TRBD1 (5 bases). CDR3 length: 14 amino acids. Germline V lookup: CDR1 SEHNR, CDR2 FQNEAQ (reference sequence). V was shortened by 1 base and J by 11 bases, with 14 bases between the two germline ends. The CDR3 bases are TGTGCCAGCAGCTTAGTTGAGGGGAGGGAGAAACTGTTTTTT. Its protein is CASSLVEGREKLFF.

This chain links TRBV11-3 with TRBJ2-3, with 16 positions matching TRBD2. Germline CDR1 reads SGHNT; CDR2 reads YENEEA. V lost 4 bases and J lost 2; bases outside the gene matches: 9. The CDR3 is made up of 19 amino acids. The CDR3 loop is CASSYGTSGGAVPTDTQYF. The CDR3 coding sequence is TGTGCCAGCAGCTATGGGACTAGCGGGGGGGCTGTCCCCACAGATACGCAGTATTTT.

This rearrangement joins TRBV5-4 to TRBJ2-1; 8 bases line up with TRBD1. The CDR3 runs to 15 residues. V trimming: 4 bases; J trimming: 3 bases; junction bases outside the gene matches: 6. The germline CDR1 and CDR2 sequences are SGHNT and YYREEE (reference sequence). The CDR3 DNA reads TGTGCCAGCAGCGCGGGGACAGGAGGCTACAATGAGCAGTTCTTC. Its translation: CASSAGTGGYNEQFF.

The chain recombines TRBV5-4 with TRBJ2-7; D might be TRBD2 (5 bases). This CDR3 has 14 amino acids. V shed 7 bases and J shed 3 bases, with 17 bases lying between them. CDR1 SGHNT and CDR2 YYREEE come from the germline V gene (reference sequence). CDR3 in amino acids: CASSRPGINYEQYF. The CDR3, as DNA: TGTGCCAGCTCGAGACCGGGAATAAACTACGAGCAGTACTTC.

Concerning this clone itself: This specimen includes other DNA sequences encoding the same CDR3. The V gene is TRBV7-9, the J gene TRBJ2-1, with 12 bases identical to TRBD2. CDR1 is SEHNR, CDR2 FQNEAQ, per germline (reference sequence). This CDR3 is 15 amino acids long. J lost 6 bases, V lost 5 bases, and 5 bases had no gene match. The CDR3 DNA sequence: TGTGCCAGCAGCCTCCTAGCGGGGGGGCTCAATGAGCAGTTCTTC. It is translated as CASSLLAGGLNEQFF.

This clone was found once. This sequence joins TRBV15 and TRBJ1-5; D gene unclear. Germline CDR1 is LNHNV and CDR2 is YYDKDF (reference sequence). The CDR3 consists of 15 residues. V was cut by 4 bases and J by 3 bases, with 13 bases left in between. This CDR3 is CATSNFGILNQPQHF. CDR3 bases: TGTGCCACCAGCAACTTCGGGATCCTCAATCAGCCCCAGCATTTT.

There are a few counts of this clone. At the DNA level, this CDR3 is encoded by other sequences in the same sample as well. The V gene is TRBV5-5, the J gene TRBJ1-1; D unclear. Germline lookup yields CDR1 SGHKS and CDR2 YYEKEE (reference sequence). The CDR3 is 15 amino acids. V was pared by 0 bases and J by 2 bases, with 11 bases between. This CDR3 reads CASSLAPGRNTEAFF. The CDR3 region has the DNA TGTGCCAGCAGCTTGGCACCGGGGAGAAACACTGAAGCTTTCTTT.

The chain carries TRBV29-1 and TRBJ2-2, with 8 bases that match TRBD1. Germline CDR1 SQVTM, CDR2 ANQGSEA. V was pared by 5 bases and J by 3 bases, with 2 bases of the junction left unmatched. The CDR3 extends over 13 amino acids. The CDR3 nucleotides are TGCAGCGTTCAGGGGGCAGACACCGGGGAGCTGTTTTTT. Protein product: CSVQGADTGELFF.

The CDR3 protein is CASSYGQGKETQYF. In DNA, the CDR3 is TGTGCCAGCAGCTACGGACAGGGTAAAGAGACCCAGTACTTC. The chain combines TRBV7-8 with TRBJ2-5; TRBD1 agrees at 8 bases. Germline loops: CDR1 SGHVS, CDR2 FQNEAQ. V lost 4 bases and J lost 3; bases outside the gene matches: 4. CDR3 length equals 14 residues.

CDR3 sequence (DNA): TGCGCCAGCAGTGAACAGGGCCTTACCTACGAGCAGTACTTC. It specifies CASSEQGLTYEQYF. This chain uses TRBV5-1 with TRBJ2-7, with D possibly being TRBD1 (6 bases). This CDR3 is 14 amino acids long. V was cut by 5 bases and J by 2 bases, with 14 bases left in between. The germline gives CDR1 SGHRS, CDR2 YFSETQ.

There are many counts of this clone. Other DNA sequences in the same sample also yield this CDR3. The chain uses TRBV18 and TRBJ1-5; D remains unclear. Germline CDR1 and CDR2: KGHSH and LQKENI. CDR3 length: 13 amino acids. V dropped 4 bases and J dropped 4 bases, with 8 bases sitting between them. The CDR3 bases are TGTGCCAGCTCACTTGACAAAAATCAGCCCCAGCATTTT. Translation gives CASSLDKNQPQHF.

The chain combines TRBV19 with TRBJ2-7; 7 bases match TRBD1. V lost 3 bases, J lost 4 bases, and 6 bases stayed unmatched. This CDR3 spans 14 amino acids. CDR1 is LNHDA and CDR2 is SQIVND in the germline V gene (reference sequence). CDR3 loop: CASSIQGTEYEQYF. As DNA, the CDR3 is TGTGCCAGTAGTATTCAGGGGACAGAGTACGAGCAGTACTTC. The complete variable domain, with remaining parts taken from reference TRBV19 and TRBJ2-7, reads DGGITQSPKYLFRKEGQNVTLSCEQNLNHDAMYWYRQDPGQGLRLIYYSQIVNDFQKGDIAEGYSVSREKKESFPLTVTSAQKNPTAFYLCASSIQGTEYEQYFGPGTRLTVT.

This sequence joins TRBV7-3 and TRBJ2-3; maybe TRBD2 (6 bases). This CDR3 has 14 amino acids. Germline V gene data show CDR1 as SGHTA and CDR2 as FQGTGA. Trimming pared 6 bases from V and 2 bases from J, leaving 12 bases between. CDR3 bases: TGTGCCAGCAGTGCGGGGAGTCTCACAGATACGCAGTATTTT. Protein sequence: CASSAGSLTDTQYF.

This chain uses TRBV12-5 with TRBJ2-6, with 10 bases lining up with TRBD1. There are 17 residues in the CDR3. Germline loops: CDR1 LGHNT, CDR2 FRNRAP. Trimming cost V 1 base and J 4 bases; bases outside gene matches: 4. In DNA form, the CDR3 reads TGTGCTAGTGGTTTGGGGACAGGGGGAGCAGGGGCCAACGTCCTGACTTTC. It encodes CASGLGTGGAGANVLTF.

V gene TRBV7-2 combines with J gene TRBJ2-2; a possible D gene is TRBD2 (6 bases). CDR1 and CDR2 (germline): SGHTA, FQGNSA. The ends were cut back, 1 base at V and 4 bases at J, with 13 bases in the middle. The CDR3 covers 16 residues. The CDR3: CASSLVYGGLTGELFF. The DNA of the CDR3 is TGTGCCAGCAGCTTAGTATACGGGGGACTCACCGGGGAGCTGTTTTTT.

This chain connects TRBV27 to TRBJ1-2, with 8 positions matching TRBD1. CDR1 is MNHEY and CDR2 is SMNVEV in the germline V gene (reference sequence). The CDR3 is 14 amino acids. Losses at the gene ends were 5 bases for V and 8 bases for J; bases not matched to a gene: 10. CDR3 sequence: CASSPMDRVKGYTF. The CDR3 nucleotides read TGTGCCAGCAGTCCCATGGACAGGGTTAAGGGCTACACCTTC.

The chain combines TRBV6-6 with TRBJ2-2; 9 positions match TRBD1. CDR1 is MNHNY, CDR2 SVGAGI, per germline (reference sequence). This CDR3 has 14 amino acids. J was trimmed by 7 bases and V by 8 bases; bases with no gene match: 8. The DNA for the CDR3 is TGTGCCAGCCTAACGACAGGGGGAATCGGGGAGCTGTTTTTT. Translation gives CASLTTGGIGELFF.